The 5 T cell receptor beta chains presented below share a single source sample, sequenced in a study of cytomegalovirus exposure and HLA in healthy donors. The PCR made use of 60 Vbeta and 13 Jbeta primers. Only in-frame clones appear in the TCRdb table, and some are missing; sequencing was by immunoSEQ multiplex PCR. The sample has roughly 100,000 clones; over 80% are singletons. Material: PBMCs. These receptors were collected from a man between 35 and 55 years old in good health and CMV-seronegative.

The chain employs TRBV6-1 and TRBJ2-7; TRBD1 matches 9 bases. CDR3 length equals 15 residues. Unmatched junction bases numbered 5, after V lost 1 base and J lost 4 bases. Germline values: CDR1 MNHNS, CDR2 SASEGT. CDR3 protein: CASSEGTGDAYEQYF. CDR3 sequence (DNA): TGTGCCAGCAGTGAAGGGACAGGGGACGCATACGAGCAGTACTTC.

This chain uses TRBV5-4 with TRBJ1-4, with 9 bases lining up with TRBD1. Germline-derived CDR1 and CDR2 are SGHNT and YYREEE (reference sequence). The CDR3 spans 17 residues. With V trimmed by 4 bases and J by 10 bases, 17 bases remained unmatched. Here the CDR3 DNA reads TGTGCCAGCAGCCCGCTCCCGGGACAGGGAGGAGAGGGAAAACTGTTTTTT. Translation gives CASSPLPGQGGEGKLFF.

Points on this clone: This same CDR3 is encoded by further DNA sequences in the sample. V usage is TRBV9 and J usage is TRBJ2-3, with no clear D. Germline assignment: CDR1 SGDLS and CDR2 YYNGEE. Trimming cost V 0 bases and J 1 base, with 6 bases left between them. The CDR3 has 14 amino acids. CDR3 loop: CASSVASGTDTQYF. The CDR3 DNA is TGTGCCAGCAGCGTAGCCAGCGGCACAGATACGCAGTATTTT.

The V call is TRBV6-4, the J call TRBJ1-1, with D maybe TRBD1 (6 bases). Germline lookup yields CDR1 MRHNA and CDR2 SNTAGT. The V gene lost 6 bases and the J gene lost 4 bases, with 12 bases spanning the gap. The CDR3 extends over 13 amino acids. The CDR3 DNA reads TGTGCCAGCAGGGTCAGGGGTAGCACTGAAGCTTTCTTT. This codes for CASRVRGSTEAFF.

This rearrangement joins TRBV5-1 to TRBJ1-3, with D possibly being TRBD1 (5 bases). Germline CDR1 reads SGHRS; CDR2 reads YFSETQ. The length of the CDR3 is 16 residues. V was shortened by 0 bases and J by 4 bases, with 14 bases between the two germline ends. The DNA for the CDR3 is TGCGCCAGCAGCTTGGGGGGCAATCAGGGAGGAAACACCATATATTTT. This gives the protein CASSLGGNQGGNTIYF.